This entry is about one T cell receptor (beta chain). The same CDR3 also results from other DNA sequences found in this sample. This specimen belongs to a study of blood T cell repertoires in COVID-19. Study-wide context: The samples span acute and convalescent COVID-19 from the United States, Italy and Spain. PBMCs, B-cell-depleted T cells, or T cells were the source of the cDNA or gDNA that made up the material.

As processed by the authors: Amplification from reference gene primers served as the basis for estimated nucleated cell counts. Data came from immunoSEQ multiplex PCR; TCRdb stores just in-frame clones and leaves some out. V and J calls and clone size follow that table, whereas D and trimming were derived from the DNA. The repertoire has fewer than 250,000 clones, roughly 80% of them found once; the top ten carry approximately 4.5%. Germline V lookup: CDR1 LGHNA, CDR2 YSLEER. The CDR3 has 13 residues. Trimming took 5 bases from V and 4 from J; bases not matched to a gene: 3. The chain carries TRBV4-3 and TRBJ1-1, with 8 nucleotides matching TRBD1. The source is an older woman with acute or convalescent COVID-19. Material: peripheral blood. The CDR3 region is CASSGTGGTEAFF. The CDR3 DNA sequence: TGCGCCAGCAGCGGTACAGGGGGCACTGAAGCTTTCTTT.